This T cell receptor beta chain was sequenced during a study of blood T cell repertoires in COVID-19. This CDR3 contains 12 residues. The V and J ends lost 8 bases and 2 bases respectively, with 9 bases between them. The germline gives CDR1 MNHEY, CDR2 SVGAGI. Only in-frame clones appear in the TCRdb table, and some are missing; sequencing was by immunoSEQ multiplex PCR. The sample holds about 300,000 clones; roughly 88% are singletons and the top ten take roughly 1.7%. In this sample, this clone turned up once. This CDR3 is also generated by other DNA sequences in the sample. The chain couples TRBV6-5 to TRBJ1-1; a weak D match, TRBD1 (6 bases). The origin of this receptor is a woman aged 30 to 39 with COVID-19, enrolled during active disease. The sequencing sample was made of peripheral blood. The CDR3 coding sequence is TGTGCCAGCTCCAGGGGAAACACTGAAGCTTTCTTT. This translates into CASSRGNTEAFF.